This TCR beta chain derives from a study of T cell repertoires in cytomegalovirus infection (dated by TCRdb to between 2017 and 2020). For the study in its entirety: The HLA type of each donor mattered for the analysis, because public TCR beta signatures pointed to carriage of CMV infection along with the matching HLA type.

The listed sequencing device is Illumina HiSeq 1500. TCRdb applied fastp at Q25 and MiXCR to the public reads, then kept only in-frame beta chains. Every entry covers one CDR3 protein and lists the most common genes and DNA from its rows. The sample yields approximately 250,000 distinct CDR3 sequences; 10% to 15% were counted once. About 1.5% of the sample is held by the ten biggest clonotypes. This clonotype appeared many times. No cognate antigen has been identified for it. Within one base of it there is no much larger clone, and no base qualities were kept. In the germline V gene, CDR1 corresponds to SGHTA and CDR2 to FQGNSA. Spanning cysteine to phenylalanine, the CDR3 consists of 15 amino acids. Of the read, only the CDR3 DNA is kept; its 45 bases are in frame from base 1. V loses 2 bases, J loses 2 bases, and the germline ends lie 11 bases apart. On the study overall, not on this receptor specifically: In both this cohort and an independent roughly 400-donor cohort, the cumulative frequency of public TCR beta family members distinguished carriers of CMV infection plus the relevant HLA type. In the ex vivo response, HLA-C-restricted CMV-specific TCR beta clonotypes were dominant, and in two of eight donors the single most frequent clonotype came from this HLA-C-restricted group.

Rearrangement joined TRBV7-2 to TRBJ2-3, with the D gene too uncertain to name. Material: PBMCs. This clonotype was sampled from a human donor in good health (CMV status not recorded). Some clones in this sample may be carry-over from other donors' samples. The DNA is as follows: TGTGCCAGCAGCTTAAGTGACGGGTTCACAGATACGCAGTATTTT. Translated, this gives CASSLSDGFTDTQYF.